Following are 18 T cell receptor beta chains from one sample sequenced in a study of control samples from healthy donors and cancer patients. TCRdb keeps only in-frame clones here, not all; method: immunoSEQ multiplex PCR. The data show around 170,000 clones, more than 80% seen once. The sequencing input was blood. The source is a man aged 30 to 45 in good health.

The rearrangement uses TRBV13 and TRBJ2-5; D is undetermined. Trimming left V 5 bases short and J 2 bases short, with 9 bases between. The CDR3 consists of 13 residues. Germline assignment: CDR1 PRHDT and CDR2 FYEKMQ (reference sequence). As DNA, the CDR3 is TGTGCCAGCAGCCGCCCTGGGCAAGAGACCCAGTACTTC. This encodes CASSRPGQETQYF.

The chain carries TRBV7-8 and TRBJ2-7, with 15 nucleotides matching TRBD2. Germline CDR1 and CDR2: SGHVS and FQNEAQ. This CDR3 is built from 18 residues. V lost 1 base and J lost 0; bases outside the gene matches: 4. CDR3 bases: TGTGCCAGCAGCTTAGGGGGACTAGCGGGGGGCAGCTCCTACGAGCAGTACTTC. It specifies CASSLGGLAGGSSYEQYF.

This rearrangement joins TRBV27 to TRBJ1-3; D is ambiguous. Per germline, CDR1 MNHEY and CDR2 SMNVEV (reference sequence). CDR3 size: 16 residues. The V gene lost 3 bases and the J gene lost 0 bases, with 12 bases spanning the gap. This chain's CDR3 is CASSFRLPSSGNTIYF. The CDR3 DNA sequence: TGTGCCAGCAGTTTTCGGCTGCCGAGCTCTGGAAACACCATATATTTT.

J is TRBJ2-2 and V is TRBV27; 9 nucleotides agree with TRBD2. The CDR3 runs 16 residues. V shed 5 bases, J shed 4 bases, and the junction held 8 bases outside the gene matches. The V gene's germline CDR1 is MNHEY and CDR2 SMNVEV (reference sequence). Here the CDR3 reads CASSPRGSGSTGELFF. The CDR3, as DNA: TGTGCCAGCAGTCCTCGGGGTAGCGGGAGCACCGGGGAGCTGTTTTTT.

The CDR3 protein is CSASSLVTVNGDTQYF. The DNA for the CDR3 is TGCAGTGCTAGTTCCCTTGTCACGGTCAATGGGGATACGCAGTATTTT. The chain carries TRBV20-1 and TRBJ2-3; D remains ambiguous. The CDR3 runs 16 residues. The germline V gene has CDR1 DFQATT and CDR2 SNEGSKA (reference sequence). Trimming took 3 bases from V and 6 from J, leaving 22 bases between them.

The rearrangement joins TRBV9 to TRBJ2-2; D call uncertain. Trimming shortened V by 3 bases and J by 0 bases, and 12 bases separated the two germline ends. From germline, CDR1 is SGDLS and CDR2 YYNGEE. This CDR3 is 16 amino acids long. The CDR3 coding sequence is TGTGCCAGCAGCGCCCCCAACCATCCGAACACCGGGGAGCTGTTTTTT. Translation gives CASSAPNHPNTGELFF.

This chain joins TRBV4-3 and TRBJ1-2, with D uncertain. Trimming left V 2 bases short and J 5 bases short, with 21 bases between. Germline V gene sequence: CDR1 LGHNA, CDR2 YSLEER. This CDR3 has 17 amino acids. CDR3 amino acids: CASSQFHGSTGGYGYTF. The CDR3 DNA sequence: TGCGCCAGCAGCCAATTCCATGGGAGCACGGGAGGATATGGCTACACCTTC.

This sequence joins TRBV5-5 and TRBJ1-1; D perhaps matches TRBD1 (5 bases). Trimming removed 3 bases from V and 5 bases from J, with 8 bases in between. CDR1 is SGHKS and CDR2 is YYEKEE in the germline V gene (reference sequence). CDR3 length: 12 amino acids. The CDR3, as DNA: TGTGCCAGCAGCTCAGGGTTAACTGAAGCTTTCTTT. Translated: CASSSGLTEAFF. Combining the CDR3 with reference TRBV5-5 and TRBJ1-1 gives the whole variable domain DAGVTQSPTHLIKTRGQQVTLRCSPISGHKSVSWYQQVLGQGPQFIFQYYEKEERGRGNFPDRFSARQFPNYSSELNVNALLLGDSALYLCASSSGLTEAFFGQGTRLTVV.

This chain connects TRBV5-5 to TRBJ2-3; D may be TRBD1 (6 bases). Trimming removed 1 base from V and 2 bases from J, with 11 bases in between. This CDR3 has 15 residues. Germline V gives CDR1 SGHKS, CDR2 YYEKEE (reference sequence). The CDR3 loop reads CASSLPGVNTDTQYF. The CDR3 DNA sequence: TGTGCCAGCAGCTTGCCAGGGGTCAACACAGATACGCAGTATTTT.

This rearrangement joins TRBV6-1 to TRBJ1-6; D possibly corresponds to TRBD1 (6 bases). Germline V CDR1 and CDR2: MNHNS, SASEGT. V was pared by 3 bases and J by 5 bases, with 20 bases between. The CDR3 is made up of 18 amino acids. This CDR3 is CASSERWPGGLDNSPLHF. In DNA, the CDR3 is TGTGCCAGCAGTGAGAGGTGGCCGGGGGGCCTCGATAATTCACCCCTCCACTTT.

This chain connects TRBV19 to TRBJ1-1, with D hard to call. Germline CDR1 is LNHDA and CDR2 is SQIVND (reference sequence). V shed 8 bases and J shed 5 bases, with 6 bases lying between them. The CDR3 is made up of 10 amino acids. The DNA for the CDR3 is TGTGCCAGTTCAAGGACTGAAGCTTTCTTT. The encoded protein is CASSRTEAFF. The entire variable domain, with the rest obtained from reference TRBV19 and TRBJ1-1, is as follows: DGGITQSPKYLFRKEGQNVTLSCEQNLNHDAMYWYRQDPGQGLRLIYYSQIVNDFQKGDIAEGYSVSREKKESFPLTVTSAQKNPTAFYLCASSRTEAFFGQGTRLTVV.

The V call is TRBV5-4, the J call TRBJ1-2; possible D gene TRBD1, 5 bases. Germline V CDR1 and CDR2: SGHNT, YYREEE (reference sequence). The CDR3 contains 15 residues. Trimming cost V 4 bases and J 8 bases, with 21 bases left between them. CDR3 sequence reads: CASSPDLARDNGYTF. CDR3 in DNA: TGTGCCAGCAGCCCCGACCTGGCCAGGGATAACGGCTACACCTTC.

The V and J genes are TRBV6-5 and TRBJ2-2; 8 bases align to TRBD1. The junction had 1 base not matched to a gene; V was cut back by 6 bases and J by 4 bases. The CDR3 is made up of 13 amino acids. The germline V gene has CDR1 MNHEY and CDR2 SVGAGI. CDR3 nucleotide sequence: TGTGCCAGCAGGACAGGGGTCACCGGGGAGCTGTTTTTT. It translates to CASRTGVTGELFF.

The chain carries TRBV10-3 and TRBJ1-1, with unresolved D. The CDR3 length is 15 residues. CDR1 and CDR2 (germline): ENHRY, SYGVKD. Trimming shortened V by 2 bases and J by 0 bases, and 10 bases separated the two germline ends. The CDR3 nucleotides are TGTGCCATCAGTGAGGTGGCGGGGATGAACACTGAAGCTTTCTTT. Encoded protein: CAISEVAGMNTEAFF.

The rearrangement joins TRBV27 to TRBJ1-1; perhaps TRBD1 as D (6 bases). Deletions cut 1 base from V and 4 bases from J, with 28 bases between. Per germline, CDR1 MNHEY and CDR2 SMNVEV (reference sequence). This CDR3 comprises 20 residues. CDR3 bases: TGTGCCAGCAGTTTATTGGGCCAGGGGCACTTGGGGAGGGGAGGCACTGAAGCTTTCTTT. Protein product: CASSLLGQGHLGRGGTEAFF.

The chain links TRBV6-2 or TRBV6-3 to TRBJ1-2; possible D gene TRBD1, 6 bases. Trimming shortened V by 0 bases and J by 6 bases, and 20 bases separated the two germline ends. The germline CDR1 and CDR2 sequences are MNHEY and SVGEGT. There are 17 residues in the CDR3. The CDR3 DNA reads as TGTGCCAGCAGTTACTCCCTCATCTTGGACAGCCGAAATGGCTACACCTTC. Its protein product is CASSYSLILDSRNGYTF.

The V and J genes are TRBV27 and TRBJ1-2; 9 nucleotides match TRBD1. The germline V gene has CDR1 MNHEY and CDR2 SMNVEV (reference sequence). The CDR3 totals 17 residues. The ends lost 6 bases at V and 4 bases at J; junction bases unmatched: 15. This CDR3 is CASSQGTGRVPAYGYTF. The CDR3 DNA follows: TGTGCCAGCAGCCAAGGGACAGGGAGGGTCCCGGCCTATGGCTACACCTTC.

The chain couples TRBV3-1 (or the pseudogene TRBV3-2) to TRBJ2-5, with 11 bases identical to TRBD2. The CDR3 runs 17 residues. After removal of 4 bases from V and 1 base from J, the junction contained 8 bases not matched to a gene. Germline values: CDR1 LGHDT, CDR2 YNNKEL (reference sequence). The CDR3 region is CASSPISGLAAQETQYF. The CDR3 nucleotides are TGTGCCAGCAGCCCCATTTCGGGACTAGCGGCCCAAGAGACCCAGTACTTC.